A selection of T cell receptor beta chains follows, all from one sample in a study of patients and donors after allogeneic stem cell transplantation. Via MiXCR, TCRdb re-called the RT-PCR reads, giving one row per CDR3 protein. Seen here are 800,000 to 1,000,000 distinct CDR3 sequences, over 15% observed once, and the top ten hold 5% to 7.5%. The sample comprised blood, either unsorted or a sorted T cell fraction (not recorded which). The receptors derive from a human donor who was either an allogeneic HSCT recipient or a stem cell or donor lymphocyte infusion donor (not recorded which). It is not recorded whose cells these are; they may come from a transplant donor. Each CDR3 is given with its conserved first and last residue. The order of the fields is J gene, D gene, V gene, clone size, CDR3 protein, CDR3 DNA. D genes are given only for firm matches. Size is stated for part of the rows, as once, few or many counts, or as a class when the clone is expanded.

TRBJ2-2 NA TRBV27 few CASSLRKNTGELFF TGTGCCAGCAGTTTACGGAAAAACACCGGGGAGCTGTTTTTT
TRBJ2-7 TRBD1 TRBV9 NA CASSEGGTGIRDEQYF TGTGCCAGCAGCGAGGGGGGGACAGGGATTCGAGACGAGCAGTACTTC
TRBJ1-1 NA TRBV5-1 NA CASSLAMYRNTEAFF TGCGCCAGCAGCTTGGCCATGTACAGGAACACTGAAGCTTTCTTT
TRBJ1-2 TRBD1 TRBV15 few CATSREGQGYGYTF TGTGCCACCAGCAGAGAGGGACAGGGCTATGGCTACACCTTC
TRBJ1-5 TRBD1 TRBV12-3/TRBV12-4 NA CASSSGTVYSNQPQHF TGTGCCAGCAGTTCTGGGACAGTCTATAGCAATCAGCCCCAGCATTTT
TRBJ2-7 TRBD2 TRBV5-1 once CASSLGTSGRATYEQYF TGCGCCAGCAGCCTAGGGACTAGCGGGAGGGCGACCTACGAGCAGTACTTC
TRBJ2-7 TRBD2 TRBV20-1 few CSAYSTGRAGEQYF TGCAGTGCTTACTCCACGGGGAGGGCCGGAGAGCAGTACTTC
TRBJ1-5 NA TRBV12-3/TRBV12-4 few CASSLGGNMQPQHF TGTGCCAGCAGTTTGGGCGGGAATATGCAGCCCCAGCATTTT
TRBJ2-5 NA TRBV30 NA CAWKVRGKETQYF TGTGCCTGGAAAGTTAGGGGGAAAGAGACCCAGTACTTC
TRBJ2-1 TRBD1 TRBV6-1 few CASGWTGSYNEQFF TGTGCCAGCGGGTGGACAGGGTCCTACAATGAGCAGTTCTTC
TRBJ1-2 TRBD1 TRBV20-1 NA CSAPMDRGYLNYGYTF TGCAGTGCTCCTATGGACAGGGGGTACCTGAACTATGGCTACACCTTC
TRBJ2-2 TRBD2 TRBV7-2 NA CASSPGTSGGWTGELFF TGTGCCAGCAGTCCCGGGACTAGCGGGGGGTGGACCGGGGAGCTGTTTTTT
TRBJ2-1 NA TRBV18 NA CASSPPGGPRGNEQFF TGTGCCAGCTCACCACCGGGCGGACCTCGAGGGAATGAGCAGTTCTTC
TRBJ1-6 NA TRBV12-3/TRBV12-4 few CASSLQGWNYNSPLHF TGTGCCAGCAGTTTACAGGGGTGGAATTATAATTCACCCCTCCACTTT
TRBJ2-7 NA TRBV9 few CASSVMGQGYEQYF TGTGCCAGCAGCGTAATGGGGCAGGGATACGAGCAGTACTTC
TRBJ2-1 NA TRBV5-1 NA CASSFGSPHNEQFF TGCGCCAGCAGCTTTGGTAGCCCCCACAATGAGCAGTTCTTC
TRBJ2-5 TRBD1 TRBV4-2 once CASSHGPGTGGRETQYF TGTGCCAGCAGCCATGGGCCCGGGACAGGGGGCCGCGAGACCCAGTACTTC
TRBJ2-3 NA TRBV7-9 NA CASSNSQKASTDTQYF TGTGCCAGCAGCAACAGCCAGAAGGCTAGCACAGATACGCAGTATTTT
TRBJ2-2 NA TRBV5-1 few CASSLALAGLSGELFF TGCGCCAGCAGCTTAGCGCTAGCAGGTCTGTCCGGGGAGCTGTTTTTT
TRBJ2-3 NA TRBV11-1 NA CAILEDLKTDTQYF TGTGCCATCCTAGAGGACCTTAAAACAGATACGCAGTATTTT
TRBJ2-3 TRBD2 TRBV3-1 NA CASSGRGRATDTQYF TGTGCCAGCAGCGGGCGCGGGAGAGCGACAGATACGCAGTATTTT
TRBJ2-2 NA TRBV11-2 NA CASSRPQASGDTGELFF TGTGCCAGCAGCCGACCCCAGGCCAGCGGTGATACCGGGGAGCTGTTTTTT
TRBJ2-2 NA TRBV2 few CAGGTDTGELFF TGTGCCGGGGGGACAGACACCGGGGAGCTGTTTTTT
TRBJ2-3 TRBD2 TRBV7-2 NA CASTRLRPGGFPITQYF TGTGCCAGCACTCGATTAAGACCGGGGGGGTTCCCTATCACGCAGTATTTT
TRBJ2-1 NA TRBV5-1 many CASSWDVGKILNEQFF TGCGCCAGCAGCTGGGATGTGGGAAAAATATTAAATGAGCAGTTCTTC
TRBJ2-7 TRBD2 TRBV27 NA CASSKTSDYEQYF TGTGCCAGCAGTAAGACTAGCGACTACGAGCAGTACTTC
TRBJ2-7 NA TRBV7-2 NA CASSPNGRGVQQYF TGTGCCAGCAGCCCTAATGGAAGGGGGGTTCAGCAGTACTTC
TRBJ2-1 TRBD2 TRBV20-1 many CSARSGRAYNEQFF TGCAGTGCTCGAAGCGGGAGGGCCTACAATGAGCAGTTCTTC
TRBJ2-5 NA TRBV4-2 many CASSQEHREAQYF TGTGCCAGCAGCCAAGAACACCGAGAAGCCCAGTACTTC
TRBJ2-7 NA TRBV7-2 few CASSFRLTYEQYF TGTGCCAGCAGCTTTCGACTTACCTACGAGCAGTACTTC
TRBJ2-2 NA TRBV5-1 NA CASSVREANTGELFF TGCGCCAGCAGCGTAAGAGAGGCGAACACCGGGGAGCTGTTTTTT
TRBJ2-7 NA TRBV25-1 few CASSGPTASYEQYF TGTGCCAGCAGTGGCCCGACAGCTTCCTACGAGCAGTACTTC
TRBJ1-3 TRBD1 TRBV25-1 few CASSERQGRGNTIYF TGTGCCAGCAGTGAACGACAGGGACGTGGAAACACCATATATTTT
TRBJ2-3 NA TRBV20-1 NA CSARGGVTDTQYF TGCAGTGCTAGAGGGGGGGTCACAGATACGCAGTATTTT
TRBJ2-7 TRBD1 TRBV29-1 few CSAMRQGSYEQYF TGCAGCGCTATGAGACAGGGATCGTACGAGCAGTACTTC
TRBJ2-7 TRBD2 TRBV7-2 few CASSLGGSKANEQYF TGTGCCAGCAGCTTGGGAGGGAGTAAGGCCAACGAGCAGTACTTC
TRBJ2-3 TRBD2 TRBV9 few CASSVAGGPGGTDTQYF TGTGCCAGCAGCGTAGCGGGGGGACCGGGGGGCACAGATACGCAGTATTTT
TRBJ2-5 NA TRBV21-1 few CASSKARIQRQETQYF TGTGCCAGCAGCAAAGCCCGGATCCAGCGCCAAGAGACCCAGTACTTC
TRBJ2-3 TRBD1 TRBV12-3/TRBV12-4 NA CASSSPYRGPSTDTQYF TGTGCCAGCAGTTCCCCCTACAGGGGGCCCAGCACAGATACGCAGTATTTT
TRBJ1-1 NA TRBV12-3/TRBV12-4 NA CASTRATKAYTEAFF TGTGCCAGCACCCGGGCAACTAAAGCGTACACTGAAGCTTTCTTT
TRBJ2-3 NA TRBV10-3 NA CAISGFDTDTQYF TGTGCCATCAGTGGATTCGACACAGATACGCAGTATTTT
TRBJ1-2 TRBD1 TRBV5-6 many CASSDRVGYGYTF TGTGCCAGCAGCGACAGGGTGGGCTATGGCTACACCTTC
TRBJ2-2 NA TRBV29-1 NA CSTTGGPNTGELFF TGCAGCACAACCGGGGGGCCCAACACCGGGGAGCTGTTTTTT
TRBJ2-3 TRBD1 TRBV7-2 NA CASSPSTGPGDTQYF TGTGCCAGCAGCCCCTCGACAGGGCCGGGGGATACGCAGTATTTT
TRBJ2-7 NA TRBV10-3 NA CATAAAYEQYF TGTGCCACCGCGGCGGCCTACGAGCAGTACTTC
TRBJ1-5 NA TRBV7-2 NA CASSLGEWSSNQPQHF TGTGCCAGCAGCTTAGGAGAGTGGAGCAGCAATCAGCCCCAGCATTTT